The clone carrying this T cell receptor beta chain has more than one count but fewer than ten. Its matching antigen is unknown. These data come from a study of beta chain features in type 1 diabetes. J gave up 2 bases and V 2 bases, and 6 bases lay outside the gene matches. The CDR3 loop spans 16 amino acids. Germline assignment: CDR1 SGHDT and CDR2 YYEEEE. Study-level findings and limits: Possibly, sequencing cDNA over-represented cells that had high TCR expression levels. The naive, central memory and Treg TCRB repertoires of patients appeared to be more similar to one another than those of healthy donors. Shorter TCRB CDR3s, moderately but significantly so, were found in Type 1 diabetes patients in all four CD4+ subsets.

Naive, central memory, regulatory and stem cell-like memory cells within the CD4+ compartment were sorted using CD45RO/CCR7/CD25/CD127/CD95/CD27. The sequenced template was cDNA made from the entire isolated RNA. Libraries were prepared by immunoSEQ multiplex PCR; TCRdb keeps only in-frame clonotypes and omits some of them. The sample includes 200,000 to 300,000 clones, approximately 10% of them seen just once. The source material was naive CD4+ T cells from blood. The TCR was taken from a man between 25 and 39 years old with type 1 diabetes. V and J are TRBV5-6 and TRBJ1-5; 8 bases match TRBD1. CDR3 bases: TGTGCCAGCAGCTTTCTACAGGGGGTAGGCAATCAGCCCCAGCATTTT. The encoded protein is CASSFLQGVGNQPQHF.